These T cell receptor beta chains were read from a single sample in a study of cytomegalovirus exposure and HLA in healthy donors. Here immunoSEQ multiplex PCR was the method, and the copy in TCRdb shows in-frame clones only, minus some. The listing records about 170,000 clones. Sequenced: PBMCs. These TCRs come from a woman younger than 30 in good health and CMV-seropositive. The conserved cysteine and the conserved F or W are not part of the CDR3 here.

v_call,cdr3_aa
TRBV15,ATSRGDRNEQY
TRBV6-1,ASSGQGTYGYT
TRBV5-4,ASSSIGLAADYEQY
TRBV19,ASSIAGYSGNTIY
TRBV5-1,ASSLAAGVNEQF
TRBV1,TSSHAGAYSGNTIY
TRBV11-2,ASSFTGEAETQY
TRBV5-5,ASSLEPWGEEPQH
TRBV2,ASRATRNNEQF
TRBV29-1,SGHPSGDYNNTGELF
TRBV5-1,ASRAAGTGGNTIY
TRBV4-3,ASSQDLGLAGGGPDTQY
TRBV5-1,ASSLGLEIGELF
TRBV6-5,ASSPTVSGANVLT
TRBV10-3,AITRSGELF
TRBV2,ASNAGTGNTIY
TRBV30,AWSSLNYGYT